This TCR beta chain was identified in a study of post-analysis software for immune sequencing data. Study-wide context: Courses of disease covered relapsing-remitting, secondary progressive and progressive-relapsing multiple sclerosis. Study-wide findings and caveats: TRBV5-6, TRBV5-1 and TRBV20-1 were among roughly five TRBV segments more frequent in patients than controls. In multiple sclerosis, normalized Chao1 diversity was significantly below that of controls.

Prepared libraries of TCR beta cDNA carried unique molecular identifiers. Some 500,000 cDNA molecules were obtained from 1 to 10 million T cells. MiXCR, run by TCRdb on the PCR reads, gives a single entry per CDR3 protein. The sample contains around 500,000 distinct CDR3 sequences, roughly 34% of which appear only once. This clonotype was counted only a few times. Its specificity is unknown. The CDR3 spans 14 residues. Germline V gene lookup returns CDR1 SGHRS and CDR2 YFSETQ. V was trimmed by 5 bases and J by 8 bases, leaving 17 bases between them. Sequenced material: blood. The TCR originated in a girl aged 2-17 years with multiple sclerosis. The V call is TRBV5-1, the J call TRBJ1-5; D possibly corresponds to TRBD1 (5 bases). Here the CDR3 reads CASSYVGPPEPQHF. The CDR3, as DNA: TGCGCCAGCAGTTACGTGGGGCCCCCGGAGCCCCAGCATTTT.